The TCR beta chain described here comes from a study of T cell repertoires in cytomegalovirus infection. MiXCR, run by TCRdb on the reads, gives a single entry per CDR3 protein. This sample carries 200,000 to 300,000 distinct CDR3 sequences, about 13% of them seen once, and the ten largest clones take 8.5% to 10%. This clonotype has at least ten counts. Per germline, CDR1 SGHNT and CDR2 YYREEE (reference sequence). The CDR3 has 15 residues. Trimming cost V 1 base and J 0 bases, with 10 bases left between them. The receptor was derived from a human donor in good health (CMV status not recorded). Some clones in this sample may be carry-over from other donors' samples. The chain is built from TRBV5-4 and TRBJ1-1, with D unclear. Sample: PBMCs. CDR3 loop: CASSLHRGVNTEAFF. The DNA for the CDR3 is TGTGCCAGCAGCTTGCACCGCGGGGTGAACACTGAAGCTTTCTTT. Variable domain in full (rest from reference TRBV5-4 and TRBJ1-1): ETGVTQSPTHLIKTRGQQVTLRCSSQSGHNTVSWYQQALGQGPQFIFQYYREEENGRGNFPPRFSGLQFPNYSSELNVNALELDDSALYLCASSLHRGVNTEAFFGQGTRLTVV.